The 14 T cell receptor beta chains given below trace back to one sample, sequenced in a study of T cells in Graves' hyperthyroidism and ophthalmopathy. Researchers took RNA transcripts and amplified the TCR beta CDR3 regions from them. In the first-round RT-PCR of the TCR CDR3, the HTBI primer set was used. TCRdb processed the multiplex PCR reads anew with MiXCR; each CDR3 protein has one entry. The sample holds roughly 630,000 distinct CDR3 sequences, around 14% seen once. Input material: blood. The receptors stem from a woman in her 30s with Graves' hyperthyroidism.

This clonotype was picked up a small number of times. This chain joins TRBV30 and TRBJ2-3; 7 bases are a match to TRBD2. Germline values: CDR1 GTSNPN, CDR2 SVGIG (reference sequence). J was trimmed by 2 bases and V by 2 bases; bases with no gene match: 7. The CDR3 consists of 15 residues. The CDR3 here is CAWSSPAGSTDTQYF. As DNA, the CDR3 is TGTGCCTGGAGTTCCCCAGCGGGGTCCACAGATACGCAGTATTTT. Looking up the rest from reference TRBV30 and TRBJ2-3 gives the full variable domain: SQTIHQWPATLVQPVGSPLSLECTVEGTSNPNLYWYRQAAGRGLQLLFYSVGIGQISSEVPQNLSASRPQDRQFILSSKKLLLSDSGFYLCAWSSPAGSTDTQYFGPGTRLTVL.

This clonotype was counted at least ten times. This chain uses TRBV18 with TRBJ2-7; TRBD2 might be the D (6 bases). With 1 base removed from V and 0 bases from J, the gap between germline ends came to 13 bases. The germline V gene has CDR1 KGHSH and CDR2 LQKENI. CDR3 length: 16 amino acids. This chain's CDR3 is CASSPLTGELSYEQYF. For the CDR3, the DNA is TGTGCCAGCTCACCACTTACGGGAGAGCTCTCCTACGAGCAGTACTTC.

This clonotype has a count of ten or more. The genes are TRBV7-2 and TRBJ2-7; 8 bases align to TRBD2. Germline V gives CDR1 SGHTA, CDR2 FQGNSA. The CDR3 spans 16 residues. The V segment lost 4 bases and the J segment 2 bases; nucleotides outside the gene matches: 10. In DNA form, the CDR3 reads TGTGCCAGCAGCTCCAGACTAGCGCCGGACCCCTACGAGCAGTACTTC. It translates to CASSSRLAPDPYEQYF.

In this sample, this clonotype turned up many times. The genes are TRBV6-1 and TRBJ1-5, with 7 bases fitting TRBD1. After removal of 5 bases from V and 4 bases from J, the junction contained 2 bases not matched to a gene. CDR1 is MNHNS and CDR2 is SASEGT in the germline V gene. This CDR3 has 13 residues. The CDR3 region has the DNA TGTGCCAGCAGTTCGACAGGGAATCAGCCCCAGCATTTT. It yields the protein CASSSTGNQPQHF.

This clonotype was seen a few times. CDR3 region: CASSQGGFSNQPQHF. The CDR3 DNA reads TGCGCCAGCAGCCAAGGAGGGTTTAGCAATCAGCCCCAGCATTTT. The rearrangement uses TRBV4-1 and TRBJ1-5; D not resolved. Germline CDR1 reads MGHRA; CDR2 reads YSYEKL. This CDR3 contains 15 residues. V gave up 1 base and J gave up 0 bases, with 7 bases separating them.

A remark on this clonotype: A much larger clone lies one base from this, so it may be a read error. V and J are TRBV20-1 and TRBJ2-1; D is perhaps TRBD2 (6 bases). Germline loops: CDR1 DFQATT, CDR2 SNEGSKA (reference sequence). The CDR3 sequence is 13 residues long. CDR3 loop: CSARFREYNEQFF. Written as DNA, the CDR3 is TGCAGTGCTAGATTCCGGGAGTACAACGAGCAGTTCTTC.

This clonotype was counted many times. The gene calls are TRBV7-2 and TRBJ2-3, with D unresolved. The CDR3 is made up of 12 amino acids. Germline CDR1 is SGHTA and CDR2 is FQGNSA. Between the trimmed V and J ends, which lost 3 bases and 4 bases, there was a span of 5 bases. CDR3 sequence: CASSFYSDTQYF. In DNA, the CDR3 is TGTGCCAGCAGCTTTTATTCAGATACGCAGTATTTT.

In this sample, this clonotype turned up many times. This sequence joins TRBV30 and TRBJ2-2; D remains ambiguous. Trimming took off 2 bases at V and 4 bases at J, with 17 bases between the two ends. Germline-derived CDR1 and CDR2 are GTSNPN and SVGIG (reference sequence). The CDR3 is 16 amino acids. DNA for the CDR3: TGTGCCTGGAGTCCCAGGCGGTACACGGGCACCGGGGAGCTGTTTTTT. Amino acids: CAWSPRRYTGTGELFF.

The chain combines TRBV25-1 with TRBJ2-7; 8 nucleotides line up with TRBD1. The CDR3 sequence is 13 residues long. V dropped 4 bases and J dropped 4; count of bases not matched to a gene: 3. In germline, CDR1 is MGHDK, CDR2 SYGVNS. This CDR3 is CASSGTGRYEQYF. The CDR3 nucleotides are TGTGCCAGCAGTGGGACAGGGAGATACGAGCAGTACTTC.

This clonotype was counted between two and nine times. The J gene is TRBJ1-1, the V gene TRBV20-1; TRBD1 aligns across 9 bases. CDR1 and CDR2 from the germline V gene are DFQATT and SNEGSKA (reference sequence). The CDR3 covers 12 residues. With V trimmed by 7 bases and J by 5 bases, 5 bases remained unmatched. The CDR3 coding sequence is TGCAGTGTGGGACAGGGAAATACTGAAGCTTTCTTT. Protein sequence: CSVGQGNTEAFF.

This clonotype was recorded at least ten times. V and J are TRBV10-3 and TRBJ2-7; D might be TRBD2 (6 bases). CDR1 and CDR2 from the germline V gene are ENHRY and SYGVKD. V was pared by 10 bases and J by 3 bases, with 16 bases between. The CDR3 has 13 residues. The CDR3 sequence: CATRGTSNYEQYF. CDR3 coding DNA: TGTGCCACCAGAGGGACTTCAAACTACGAGCAGTACTTC.

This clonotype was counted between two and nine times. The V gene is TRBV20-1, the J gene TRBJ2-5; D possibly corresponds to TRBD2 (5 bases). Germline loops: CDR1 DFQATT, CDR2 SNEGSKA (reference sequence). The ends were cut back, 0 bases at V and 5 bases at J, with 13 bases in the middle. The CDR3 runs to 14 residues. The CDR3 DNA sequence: TGCAGTGCTAGAGAGTCGGGAAAAGGGGAGACCCAGTACTTC. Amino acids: CSARESGKGETQYF.

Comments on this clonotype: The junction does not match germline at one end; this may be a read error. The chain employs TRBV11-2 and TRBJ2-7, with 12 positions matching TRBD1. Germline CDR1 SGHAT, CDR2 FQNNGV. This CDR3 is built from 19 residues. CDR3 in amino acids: CASSHPGQGAVKAGYEQYF. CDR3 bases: TGCGCCAGCAGCCACCCGGGACAGGGGGCCGTCAAGGCGGGTTACGAGCAGTACTTC.

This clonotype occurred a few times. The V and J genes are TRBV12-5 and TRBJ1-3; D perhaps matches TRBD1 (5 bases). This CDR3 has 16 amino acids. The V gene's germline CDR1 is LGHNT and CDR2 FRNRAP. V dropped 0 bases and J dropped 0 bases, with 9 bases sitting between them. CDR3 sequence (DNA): TGTGCTAGTGGTTTGGTACGGGGGAGCTCTGGAAACACCATATATTTT. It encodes CASGLVRGSSGNTIYF.